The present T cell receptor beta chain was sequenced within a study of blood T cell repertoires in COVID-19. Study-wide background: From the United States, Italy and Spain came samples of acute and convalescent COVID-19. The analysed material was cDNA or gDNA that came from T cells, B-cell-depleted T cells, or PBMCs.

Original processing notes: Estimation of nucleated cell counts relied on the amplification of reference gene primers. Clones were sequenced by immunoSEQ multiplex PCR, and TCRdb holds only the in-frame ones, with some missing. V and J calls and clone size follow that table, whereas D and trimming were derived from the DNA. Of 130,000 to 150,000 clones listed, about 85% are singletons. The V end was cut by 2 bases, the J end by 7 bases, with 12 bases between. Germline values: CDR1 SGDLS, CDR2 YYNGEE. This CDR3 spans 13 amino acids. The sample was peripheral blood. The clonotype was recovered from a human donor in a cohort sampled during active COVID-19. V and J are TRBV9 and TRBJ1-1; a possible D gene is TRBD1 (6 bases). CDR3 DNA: TGTGCCAGCAGCGTCAGACAGGAAGGTGAAGCTTTCTTT. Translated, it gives CASSVRQEGEAFF.